What follows are 29 T cell receptor beta chains derived from one specimen sequenced in a study of cytomegalovirus exposure and HLA in healthy donors. 60 Vbeta and 13 Jbeta primers were used in PCR. The assay was immunoSEQ multiplex PCR, and TCRdb's table has in-frame clones only and misses some. The top ten clones hold 2.8% of a sample with over 150,000 clones, about three quarters of them seen once. The material sequenced was PBMCs. The receptors come from a woman aged 25 to 39 in good health and CMV-seronegative.

The V call is TRBV2, the J call TRBJ2-7; TRBD1 might be the D (6 bases). CDR3 length: 14 amino acids. V shed 4 bases and J shed 0 bases, with 10 bases lying between them. Germline assignment: CDR1 SNHLY and CDR2 FYNNEI. The CDR3 DNA reads as TGTGCCAGCAGTGGGACAGCGAGCTCCTACGAGCAGTACTTC. Its translation is CASSGTASSYEQYF.

This clone was recorded once. The rearrangement joins TRBV13 to TRBJ1-2, with 10 bases lining up with TRBD1. The CDR3 extends over 16 amino acids. Germline V gene sequence: CDR1 PRHDT, CDR2 FYEKMQ (reference sequence). V lost 5 bases, J lost 7 bases, and 13 bases stayed unmatched. CDR3 loop: CASSRTDRQGASGYTF. CDR3 nucleotides: TGTGCCAGCAGCCGAACCGACCGACAGGGGGCGAGTGGCTACACCTTC.

The rearrangement links TRBV28 to TRBJ2-4, with D perhaps TRBD2 (5 bases). Germline values: CDR1 MDHEN, CDR2 SYDVKM. With 3 bases removed from V and 0 bases from J, the gap between germline ends came to 9 bases. The CDR3 loop spans 15 amino acids. CDR3 in amino acids: CASSFGGRAKNIQYF. In DNA form, the CDR3 reads TGTGCCAGCAGTTTCGGCGGGCGAGCCAAAAACATTCAGTACTTC.

CDR3 residues: CASSLGAWEQYF. The CDR3 bases are TGTGCCAGCAGCTTGGGAGCATGGGAGCAGTACTTC. The J gene is TRBJ2-5, the V gene TRBV5-6; possible D gene TRBD2, 5 bases. The CDR3 runs to 12 residues. Trimming stripped 0 bases from V and 11 bases from J, with 11 bases between. Germline values: CDR1 SGHDT, CDR2 YYEEEE.

This chain connects TRBV5-1 to TRBJ1-4; D gene unclear. The CDR3 runs 15 residues. V shed 2 bases and J shed 0 bases, with 8 bases lying between them. CDR1 SGHRS and CDR2 YFSETQ come from the germline V gene. Here the CDR3 reads CASSFGGTTNEKLFF. The CDR3 region has the DNA TGCGCCAGCAGCTTCGGCGGCACAACTAATGAAAAACTGTTTTTT.

The chain uses TRBV7-2 and TRBJ1-4, with D maybe TRBD1 (6 bases). The CDR3 is 15 residues long. V was pared by 5 bases and J by 4 bases, with 14 bases between. Per germline, CDR1 SGHTA and CDR2 FQGNSA. CDR3 residues: CASSPTGTNNEKLFF. CDR3 DNA sequence: TGTGCCAGCAGCCCGACCGGGACAAATAATGAAAAACTGTTTTTT.

CDR3 bases: TGTGCCAGCAGTTTTCGACTAGCGGGACCCTACGAGCAGTACTTC. Amino acid sequence: CASSFRLAGPYEQYF. The rearrangement joins TRBV6-5 to TRBJ2-7, with 11 bases fitting TRBD2. Per germline, CDR1 MNHEY and CDR2 SVGAGI. With V trimmed by 4 bases and J by 2 bases, 4 bases remained unmatched. CDR3 size: 15 residues.

This CDR3 is CASSYRVGLYEQYF. DNA of the CDR3: TGTGCCAGCAGTTACCGGGTCGGGTTATACGAGCAGTACTTC. This chain uses TRBV6-5 with TRBJ2-7; D remains unclear. The CDR3 has 14 amino acids. The V end lost 2 bases, the J end lost 4 bases, and 12 bases lay between the germline ends. Looked up from germline, CDR1 is MNHEY and CDR2 is SVGAGI.

The chain couples TRBV7-6 to TRBJ2-7; D gene ambiguous. CDR3 length: 12 amino acids. Germline V gene data show CDR1 as SGHVS and CDR2 as FNYEAQ. V was shortened by 5 bases and J by 4 bases, with 9 bases between the two germline ends. This CDR3 is CASSPNRYEQYF. The CDR3 DNA sequence: TGTGCCAGCAGCCCAAACCGGTACGAGCAGTACTTC.

The rearrangement uses TRBV5-1 and TRBJ1-1, with D hard to call. This CDR3 has 13 amino acids. V was clipped by 2 bases and J by 1 base, with 6 bases between them. CDR1 and CDR2 from the germline V gene are SGHRS and YFSETQ. The CDR3 bases are TGCGCCAGCAGCTTTACAGCGAACACTGAAGCTTTCTTT. Its protein is CASSFTANTEAFF.

V is TRBV28 and J is TRBJ2-3, with 10 bases identical to TRBD2. Germline lookup yields CDR1 MDHEN and CDR2 SYDVKM. The J segment lost 4 bases and the V segment lost 4 bases, leaving 8 bases of the junction unmatched. The CDR3 is made up of 16 amino acids. CDR3 bases: TGTGCCAGCAGTTCAATAGCGGGAGGATCGCCAGATACGCAGTATTTT. Translating gives CASSSIAGGSPDTQYF.

As concerns this clone: The germline gene is not matched at one end of the junction; a read error may be the cause. The V and J genes are TRBV7-9 and TRBJ2-5; D might be TRBD1 (5 bases). In germline, CDR1 is SEHNR, CDR2 FQNEAQ (reference sequence). This CDR3 region has 12 residues. This CDR3 is CSSSPRVEAQYF. Written as DNA, the CDR3 is TGTTCCAGCAGCCCCAGGGTCGAGGCACAGTACTTC.

V usage is TRBV7-9 and J usage is TRBJ1-1; D is unresolved. This CDR3 spans 13 amino acids. Trimming removed 3 bases from V and 4 bases from J, with 9 bases in between. Per germline, CDR1 SEHNR and CDR2 FQNEAQ (reference sequence). The CDR3 nucleotides read TGTGCCAGCAGCTTGTTGGGGAGCACTGAAGCTTTCTTT. It codes for CASSLLGSTEAFF.

This chain uses TRBV6-1 with TRBJ1-2, with 7 bases lining up with TRBD1. CDR1 MNHNS and CDR2 SASEGT come from the germline V gene. CDR3 length: 14 residues. V trimming: 6 bases; J trimming: 1 base; junction bases outside the gene matches: 5. CDR3 sequence (DNA): TGTGCCAGCAGGATCAGGGGGGATAACTATGGCTACACCTTC. This gives the protein CASRIRGDNYGYTF.

This clone was observed a handful of times. The gene calls are TRBV28 and TRBJ1-3; D unresolved. V shed 9 bases and J shed 0 bases, with 9 bases lying between them. The CDR3 spans 13 residues. Germline CDR1 reads MDHEN; CDR2 reads SYDVKM. The CDR3 spells CASNPGSGNTIYF. In DNA form, the CDR3 reads TGTGCCAGTAACCCCGGCTCTGGAAACACCATATATTTT.

The chain has TRBV6-5 and TRBJ1-1; 8 bases are a match to TRBD1. CDR3 length: 14 residues. Trimming took 6 bases from V and 0 from J; bases not matched to a gene: 3. Germline V gene sequence: CDR1 MNHEY, CDR2 SVGAGI. CDR3 sequence reads: CASSRGPLNTEAFF. CDR3 nucleotide sequence: TGTGCCAGCAGCAGGGGGCCGTTGAACACTGAAGCTTTCTTT.

This rearrangement joins TRBV27 to TRBJ2-1; D is perhaps TRBD1 (5 bases). The CDR3 extends over 15 amino acids. Deletions cut 2 bases from V and 2 bases from J, with 10 bases between. Germline V CDR1 and CDR2: MNHEY, SMNVEV (reference sequence). The CDR3 DNA sequence: TGTGCCAGCAGTTTAGGGCAGGGCCCCTACAATGAGCAGTTCTTC. It codes for CASSLGQGPYNEQFF.

Only a few counts were recorded for this clone. The chain employs TRBV6-1 and TRBJ1-1; a weak D match, TRBD1 (6 bases). The CDR3 has 13 amino acids. The V gene lost 5 bases and the J gene lost 5 bases, with 12 bases spanning the gap. Looked up from germline, CDR1 is MNHNS and CDR2 is SASEGT. CDR3 sequence (DNA): TGTGCCAGCAGTAGACAGGTACGAACTGAAGCTTTCTTT. It translates to CASSRQVRTEAFF.

The chain uses TRBV19 and TRBJ2-2; TRBD1 matches at 12 bases. V lost 3 bases to trimming and J lost 3 bases; unmatched junction nucleotides: 5. Germline-derived CDR1 and CDR2 are LNHDA and SQIVND (reference sequence). The CDR3 is 17 residues long. The CDR3 is CASSIGTGGADTGELFF. For the CDR3, the DNA is TGTGCCAGTAGTATCGGGACAGGGGGCGCGGACACCGGGGAGCTGTTTTTT.

The V gene is TRBV28, the J gene TRBJ2-5; 7 positions match TRBD2. This CDR3 region has 13 residues. Germline V gene data show CDR1 as MDHEN and CDR2 as SYDVKM. The CDR3 DNA reads TGTGCGAGCTGGGGGAGGGCCGGGGAGACCCAGTACTTC. It yields the protein CASWGRAGETQYF.

The chain carries TRBV18 and TRBJ2-3, with 8 bases lining up with TRBD2. From germline, CDR1 is KGHSH and CDR2 LQKENI. The CDR3 runs to 16 residues. V shed 3 bases, J shed 4 bases, and the junction held 9 bases outside the gene matches. The CDR3 spells CASSPVGGGLADTQYF. In DNA, the CDR3 is TGTGCCAGCTCACCCGTAGGCGGGGGGTTGGCAGATACGCAGTATTTT.

The rearrangement links TRBV5-6 to TRBJ2-1, with TRBD1 as a possible D gene (6 bases). The CDR3 has 16 residues. V gave up 4 bases and J gave up 0 bases, with 14 bases separating them. CDR1 and CDR2 (germline): SGHDT, YYEEEE. CDR3 coding DNA: TGTGCCAGCAGCCCACTAGGACAGAGCTCCTACAATGAGCAGTTCTTC. Its translation is CASSPLGQSSYNEQFF.

The chain employs TRBV4-3 and TRBJ1-1; D is possibly TRBD1 (5 bases). Trimming cost V 4 bases and J 4 bases, with 16 bases left between them. Germline-derived CDR1 and CDR2 are LGHNA and YSLEER. The CDR3 has 15 amino acids. In DNA, the CDR3 is TGCGCCAGCAGCCTAGACCGTTTTGGGGCCACTGAAGCTTTCTTT. Translation gives CASSLDRFGATEAFF.

The chain is built from TRBV11-3 and TRBJ1-5, with D unresolved. Germline V gene lookup returns CDR1 SGHNT and CDR2 YENEEA. Trimming removed 5 bases from V and 4 bases from J, with 15 bases in between. This CDR3 is 15 amino acids long. DNA for the CDR3: TGTGCCAGCAGCCCTGTTTGGGGAGCAAATCAGCCCCAGCATTTT. As protein: CASSPVWGANQPQHF.

To note about this clone: An end of the junction differs from the germline gene, which may be a read error. The chain joins TRBV4-3 to TRBJ2-3; TRBD2 matches at 13 bases. Germline V CDR1 and CDR2: LGHNA, YSLEER. CDR3 size: 17 residues. In DNA, the CDR3 is TGCGCCAGCAGCCAAATAACTAGCGGGGGGGGCACGGATACGCAGTATTTT. It yields the protein CASSQITSGGGTDTQYF.

This chain joins TRBV29-1 and TRBJ1-2; TRBD1 matches at 11 bases. Losses at the gene ends were 1 base for V and 6 bases for J; bases not matched to a gene: 10. The CDR3 extends over 16 amino acids. Germline V gives CDR1 SQVTM, CDR2 ANQGSEA. Written as DNA, the CDR3 is TGCAGCGTTGAAGGGACGGCTGGGACAGGGGGTAATGGCTACACCTTC. It is translated as CSVEGTAGTGGNGYTF.

The chain links TRBV5-6 to TRBJ1-6; D gene unclear. This CDR3 contains 16 residues. The germline CDR1 and CDR2 sequences are SGHDT and YYEEEE. Trimming cost V 0 bases and J 0 bases, with 7 bases left between them. In DNA form, the CDR3 reads TGTGCCAGCAGCTTGGAAATGAGCTCCTATAATTCACCCCTCCACTTT. Translated, it gives CASSLEMSSYNSPLHF.

The chain combines TRBV28 with TRBJ1-1, with D unresolved. V lost 5 bases and J 6 bases, leaving 16 bases between the germline ends. Germline CDR1 MDHEN, CDR2 SYDVKM. The CDR3 has 14 amino acids. Here the CDR3 DNA reads TGTGCCAGCAGTAAGGACCCCGCGAGGGCTGAAGCTTTCTTT. It translates to CASSKDPARAEAFF.

The chain carries TRBV10-3 and TRBJ2-5; 9 bases map to TRBD2. The CDR3 is 13 residues long. Germline V gives CDR1 ENHRY, CDR2 SYGVKD. Germline trimming cut 6 bases from V and 5 bases from J; bases unmatched to any gene: 4. The CDR3 DNA follows: TGTGCCATCAGGGGGACTAGCACGGAGACCCAGTACTTC. This codes for CAIRGTSTETQYF.